The clone carrying this T cell receptor (beta chain) has a count of ten or more. Its antigen is currently unknown. The length of the CDR3 is 17 residues. Per germline, CDR1 MDHEN and CDR2 SYDVKM. Deletions cut 1 base from V and 0 bases from J, with 16 bases between. These data come from a study of T cells in Graves' hyperthyroidism and ophthalmopathy. The CDR3 regions of TCR beta were amplified from RNA transcripts. HTBI primers were the set used in a first-round RT-PCR of the TCR CDR3. TCRdb re-called the multiplex PCR reads through MiXCR, storing one row per CDR3 protein. Found here are a few hundred thousand distinct CDR3 sequences, roughly 13% of them singletons; the top ten hold around 21%. Study-level points and caveats: Among thyroid clonotypes expanded above 0.001, most also appeared in blood.

Exclusion followed for patients with uncontrolled infection, other autoimmune disease, pregnancy or lactation. Used for diagnoses were clinical symptoms, serum thyroxine and TRAb, thyroid ultrasound and orbital computed tomography. Before ophthalmopathy appeared, progressors gave blood at initial hyperthyroidism diagnosis. The chain links TRBV28 to TRBJ2-7; TRBD1 is a possible D gene (7 bases). Sequencing was carried out using blood. The TCR originated in a man aged 30 to 45 with Graves' hyperthyroidism that later progressed to Graves' ophthalmopathy. Written as DNA, the CDR3 is TGTGCCAGCAGTTTATATGGCAGGGGGGTAAGCTCCTACGAGCAGTACTTC. Its translation is CASSLYGRGVSSYEQYF.